This entry features one T cell receptor beta chain sequence. CDR3 length: 13 residues. The junction had 1 base not matched to a gene; V was cut back by 6 bases and J by 1 base. Germline V gene lookup returns CDR1 SGHTA and CDR2 FQGNSA. These data come from a study of control samples from healthy donors and cancer patients. Method: immunoSEQ multiplex PCR; TCRdb's copy keeps in-frame clones and lacks some. The sample includes approximately 94,000 clones, 70% to 90% of them seen just once. Sequenced sample: blood. The sequence was collected from a woman aged 45-65 years in good health. V usage is TRBV7-2 and J usage is TRBJ2-3; 7 bases fit TRBD2. The CDR3 sequence is CASRAGGTDTQYF. CDR3 DNA sequence: TGTGCCAGCAGGGCGGGGGGCACAGATACGCAGTATTTT.